This T cell receptor beta chain appears in the sequencing data of a study of cytomegalovirus exposure and HLA in healthy donors. This CDR3 is 12 amino acids long. Per germline, CDR1 SEHNR and CDR2 FQNEAQ (reference sequence). The V gene end was trimmed by 2 bases and the J gene end by 6 bases; junction bases not matched to a gene: 0. PCR employed 60 Vbeta and 13 Jbeta primers. The protocol was immunoSEQ multiplex PCR, while the TCRdb copy is restricted to in-frame clones and leaves out a portion. The table has 150,000 to 200,000 clones, about 71% seen once. The chain combines TRBV7-9 with TRBJ1-1; TRBD1 matches at 7 bases. The TCR comes from a woman aged 25-40 years in good health and CMV-seronegative. What was sequenced was PBMCs. Here the CDR3 DNA reads TGTGCCAGCAGCTTAACAGGGGCTGAAGCTTTCTTT. Its translation: CASSLTGAEAFF. Drawing the rest from reference TRBV7-9 and TRBJ1-1, the complete variable domain is DTGVSQNPRHKITKRGQNVTFRCDPISEHNRLYWYRQTLGQGPEFLTYFQNEAQLEKSRLLSDRFSAERPKGSFSTLEIQRTEQGDSAMYLCASSLTGAEAFFGQGTRLTVV.